The present TCR beta chain was sequenced within a study of T cells expressing NK-cell markers (dated by TCRdb to the early 2020s). For context, the study as a whole: Three sorted T-cell subsets (CD3+CD56+NKG2C+, CD3+CD56+NKG2C- and CD3+CD56-NKG2C+) from under 10 donors had their TCR beta-chain repertoires profiled. Among the eight sequenced donors, seven were HCMV-seropositive and one was HCMV-seronegative. All eight donors whose samples were sequenced were randomly selected healthy volunteers, three of them men and five women. Illumina HiSeq 2000/2500, MiSeq or NextSeq was used to sequence libraries as 2 x 150 bp reads. Study-wide conclusions, independent of this receptor: Those dominant clonotypes were again the most abundant among CD3+CD56-NKG2C+ cells in a handful of donors, at 28.3-60.1%. It remained unclear whether the expanded NKG2C-expressing T cell clones were specific for HCMV antigens. For six donors, the dominant CD3+CD56+NKG2C+ clonotypes were among the top 10 CD8+ clonotypes and accounted for about 1.0-7.5% of CD8+ T cells.

Including cysteine and phenylalanine, the CDR3 has 15 amino acids. DNA is not recorded here. The germline V gene (reference sequence) gives CDR1 as SSHAT and CDR2 as FNYEAQ. Sequencing took place on an Illumina HiSeq 2000. 5'RACE template switching, by which a universal primer site and unique molecular identifiers were added, was used to make TCR beta cDNA libraries. Synthesis of cDNA was primed from the TCR beta constant segment and was followed by two consecutive PCR amplification steps. The original methods were these. Reads were demultiplexed and grouped by UMI with MIGEC, and clonotypes were assembled and quantified with MiTCR. To remove erroneous sequences, TCR cDNA sequences were retained only when supported by two or more reads. The tcR package was used for downstream repertoire analysis, and clonotypes were matched across fractions by CDR3 nucleotide sequence plus V segment. VDJmatch was used to annotate antigen specificity against VDJdb, with one amino acid substitution in CDR3 allowed. Each CDR3 protein sequence appears as one entry after TCRdb reprocessed the reads, and no DNA is included. The authors' filters were not applied to this entry. This specimen's table enumerates some 500,000 distinct CDR3 sequences. Approximately 1.5% of the sample is held by the ten biggest clonotypes.

A commercial ELISA kit detecting HCMV-specific IgG in serum was used to determine HCMV serostatus. Peripheral blood mononuclear cells were isolated from blood by Ficoll density gradient centrifugation. On this clonotype itself: Its antigen is unknown.

Sequences were obtained from blood T cells: a sorted CD56 or NKG2C T cell subset, CD4+ or CD8+ T cells, or bulk PBMC T cells (not recorded which). The TCR sequence derives from a woman between 50 and 59 years old in good health. Donor details come from another sample of the same person, matched by shared clones. The chain couples TRBV7-7 to TRBJ2-3; TCRdb indicates TRBD2, and absent DNA this call remains unverified. This receptor carries the CDR3 CASSPLAGDADTQYF.